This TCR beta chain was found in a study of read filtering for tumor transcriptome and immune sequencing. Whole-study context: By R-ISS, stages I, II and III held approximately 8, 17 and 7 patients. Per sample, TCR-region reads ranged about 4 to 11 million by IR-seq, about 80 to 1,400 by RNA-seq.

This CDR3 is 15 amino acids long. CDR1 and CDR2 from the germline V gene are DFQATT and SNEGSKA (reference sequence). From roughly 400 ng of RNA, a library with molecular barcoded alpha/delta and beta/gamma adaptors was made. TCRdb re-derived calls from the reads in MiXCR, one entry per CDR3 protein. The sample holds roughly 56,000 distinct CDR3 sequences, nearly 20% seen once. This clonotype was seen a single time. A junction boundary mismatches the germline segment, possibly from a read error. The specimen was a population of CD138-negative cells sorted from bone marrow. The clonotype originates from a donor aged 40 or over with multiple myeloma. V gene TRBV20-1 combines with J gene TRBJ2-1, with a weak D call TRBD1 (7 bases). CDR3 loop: CSARGTSSSYTEQFF. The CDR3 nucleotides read TGCAGTGCCAGGGGGACTTCGAGCTCCTACACTGAGCAGTTCTTC.